One and the same sample provided the 16 T cell receptor beta chains below, sequenced in a study of OX40 agonist ivuxolimab in advanced cancers. Preparation of the library involved the immunoSEQ multiplex PCR assay. As stored in TCRdb, this immuneACCESS dataset retains in-frame rearrangements with V and J assigned. A fraction of the clones does not appear; measured against another copy, unresolved V genes explain less than half of the discrepancy, and the remainder lacks a known reason. For this sample there are about 84,000 clones; roughly 82% appear just once. The top ten clones comprise roughly 2.7% of the sample. The sample consisted of CD4+ or CD8+ T cells sorted from blood, taken in a trial of the OX40 agonist ivuxolimab. Every receptor here comes from an adult with an advanced solid tumor such as melanoma, head and neck, liver or kidney cancer.

The rearrangement uses TRBV7-2 and TRBJ2-6; D is perhaps TRBD2 (6 bases). V lost 2 bases to trimming and J lost 4 bases, with 18 bases between them. Germline CDR1 and CDR2: SGHTA and FQGNSA. The CDR3 is made up of 18 amino acids. The CDR3 DNA sequence: TGTGCCAGCAGCTTACCCAAACCGGGACTCCGAGGGGCCAACGTCCTGACTTTC. Translating gives CASSLPKPGLRGANVLTF.

The CDR3 DNA is TGTGCCAGCAGTTCCGGGACCCTCTGGGGTTCCCTGAAAGATACGCAGTATTTT. Its protein is CASSSGTLWGSLKDTQYF. The chain joins TRBV28 to TRBJ2-3; D may correspond to TRBD1 or TRBD2 (5 bases each). The CDR3 contains 18 residues. Deletions cut 4 bases from V and 5 bases from J, with 25 bases between. Germline V gene lookup returns CDR1 MDHEN and CDR2 SYDVKM.

The gene calls are TRBV30 and TRBJ2-2; either TRBD1 or TRBD2 may supply D (5 bases each). Germline V gene sequence: CDR1 GTSNPN, CDR2 SVGIG (reference sequence). Trimming stripped 5 bases from V and 6 bases from J, with 13 bases between. The CDR3 is 13 residues long. The CDR3 loop reads CAWSGLAAGELFF. The CDR3, as DNA: TGTGCCTGGTCGGGGCTAGCTGCCGGGGAGCTGTTTTTT.

V is TRBV7-9 and J is TRBJ1-1; a weak D match, TRBD1 (5 bases). The CDR3 has 12 amino acids. Trimming removed 5 bases at V and 3 bases at J, with 7 bases between. CDR1 and CDR2 (germline): SEHNR, FQNEAQ (reference sequence). The CDR3 reads CASSLQDTEAFF. CDR3 nucleotides: TGTGCCAGCAGCCTACAGGACACTGAAGCTTTCTTT. The whole variable domain, filled in from reference TRBV7-9 and TRBJ1-1, reads DTGVSQNPRHKITKRGQNVTFRCDPISEHNRLYWYRQTLGQGPEFLTYFQNEAQLEKSRLLSDRFSAERPKGSFSTLEIQRTEQGDSAMYLCASSLQDTEAFFGQGTRLTVV.

The chain uses TRBV4-2 and TRBJ2-3; 11 nucleotides agree with TRBD2. CDR1 and CDR2 from the germline V gene are LGHNA and YNFKEQ. After removal of 1 base from V and 6 bases from J, the junction contained 6 bases not matched to a gene. The CDR3 length is 16 residues. The CDR3 nucleotides are TGTGCCAGCAGCCAAGGGCTAGCGGGGGGCCGGGATACGCAGTATTTT. Amino acid sequence: CASSQGLAGGRDTQYF.

The rearrangement joins TRBV11-2 to TRBJ2-1, with 9 nucleotides matching TRBD2. The CDR3 runs 15 residues. Trimming cost V 2 bases and J 9 bases; bases outside gene matches: 8. Germline values: CDR1 SGHAT, CDR2 FQNNGV. The DNA of the CDR3 is TGTGCCAGCAGCTTAAGCCCTAGCGGGGCAAGTGAGCAGTTCTTC. Its protein is CASSLSPSGASEQFF.

The chain links TRBV7-2 to TRBJ1-2, with D possibly being TRBD1 (5 bases). The CDR3 has 14 amino acids. Trimming cost V 3 bases and J 4 bases, with 12 bases left between them. Germline values: CDR1 SGHTA, CDR2 FQGNSA. This CDR3 reads CASSFTGAAYGYTF. The CDR3 DNA sequence: TGTGCCAGCAGCTTTACCGGGGCCGCCTATGGCTACACCTTC.

The table lists this clone with a few counts. The chain carries TRBV15 and TRBJ2-2, with unresolved D. CDR1 LNHNV and CDR2 YYDKDF come from the germline V gene (reference sequence). The CDR3 covers 13 residues. Deletions cut 8 bases from V and 1 base from J, with 8 bases between. The CDR3 region is CATLKQNTGELFF. As DNA, the CDR3 is TGTGCCACCCTCAAACAGAACACCGGGGAGCTGTTTTTT.

V usage is TRBV27 and J usage is TRBJ1-3; D gene unclear. This CDR3 has 19 residues. The germline V gene has CDR1 MNHEY and CDR2 SMNVEV (reference sequence). V lost 4 bases, J lost 0 bases, and 22 bases lay in between. The CDR3 region is CASSSRAWSFGGSGNTIYF. CDR3 DNA: TGTGCCAGCAGTTCAAGGGCCTGGAGCTTTGGTGGCTCTGGAAACACCATATATTTT.

The chain couples TRBV6-1 to TRBJ1-1; 9 bases match TRBD1. J lost 5 bases, V lost 6 bases, and 7 bases had no gene match. Per the germline V gene, CDR1 is MNHNS and CDR2 is SASEGT. CDR3 length: 14 residues. The CDR3 region is CASRIQGAGTEAFF. The CDR3 DNA reads TGTGCCAGCAGGATACAGGGGGCAGGGACTGAAGCTTTCTTT.

The genes are TRBV7-9 and TRBJ1-2; 7 bases are a match to TRBD1. J was trimmed by 4 bases and V by 3 bases; bases with no gene match: 14. Germline CDR1 is SEHNR and CDR2 is FQNEAQ (reference sequence). This CDR3 is 17 amino acids long. CDR3 DNA sequence: TGTGCCAGCAGCTTGGCCGGGACAGTTGGAAGAAGCTATGGCTACACCTTC. Translating it yields CASSLAGTVGRSYGYTF.

This chain joins TRBV19 and TRBJ2-3, with D uncertain. The CDR3 is 14 amino acids. Trimming left V 10 bases short and J 7 bases short, with 21 bases between. Per the germline V gene, CDR1 is LNHDA and CDR2 is SQIVND (reference sequence). CDR3 region: CATGPGSSPYTQYF. CDR3 bases: TGTGCCACCGGACCGGGTTCCAGTCCATATACGCAGTATTTT.

This chain joins TRBV7-2 and TRBJ1-5; the D gene is possibly TRBD1 (5 bases). CDR1 and CDR2 from the germline V gene are SGHTA and FQGNSA. V lost 1 base to trimming and J lost 5 bases, with 12 bases between them. The CDR3 is 15 residues long. In nucleotides, the CDR3 is TGTGCCAGCAGCTTAGGCACAGGAGAGGATCAGCCCCAGCATTTT. Encoded protein: CASSLGTGEDQPQHF.

This chain connects TRBV28 to TRBJ1-6; D ambiguous. The CDR3 spans 14 residues. The germline V and J ends were trimmed by 2 bases and 2 bases, with 4 bases remaining between them. Germline V gene data show CDR1 as MDHEN and CDR2 as SYDVKM. The CDR3 DNA reads TGTGCCAGCAGTTTACAGGCCTATAATTCACCCCTCCACTTT. Protein: CASSLQAYNSPLHF.

This chain links TRBV11-1 with TRBJ1-1; TRBD1 is a possible D gene (6 bases). Germline assignment: CDR1 SGHAT and CDR2 FQDESV (reference sequence). This CDR3 has 15 residues. With 0 bases removed from V and 1 base from J, the gap between germline ends came to 9 bases. For the CDR3, the DNA is TGTGCCAGCAGCTTAGCGGGGACACAGAACACTGAAGCTTTCTTT. Translation gives CASSLAGTQNTEAFF.

This clone has only one observation. The chain has TRBV5-3 and TRBJ1-6, with TRBD1 matching over 8 bases. TRBV5-3 is sorted into the ORF group, with uncertain function. The V and J ends lost 2 bases and 10 bases, in that order; junction bases with no gene match: 5. This CDR3 is built from 14 residues. The CDR3 DNA follows: TGTGCCAGAAGCTTACCGGGACAGGACTCACCCCTCCACTTT. The encoded protein is CARSLPGQDSPLHF.